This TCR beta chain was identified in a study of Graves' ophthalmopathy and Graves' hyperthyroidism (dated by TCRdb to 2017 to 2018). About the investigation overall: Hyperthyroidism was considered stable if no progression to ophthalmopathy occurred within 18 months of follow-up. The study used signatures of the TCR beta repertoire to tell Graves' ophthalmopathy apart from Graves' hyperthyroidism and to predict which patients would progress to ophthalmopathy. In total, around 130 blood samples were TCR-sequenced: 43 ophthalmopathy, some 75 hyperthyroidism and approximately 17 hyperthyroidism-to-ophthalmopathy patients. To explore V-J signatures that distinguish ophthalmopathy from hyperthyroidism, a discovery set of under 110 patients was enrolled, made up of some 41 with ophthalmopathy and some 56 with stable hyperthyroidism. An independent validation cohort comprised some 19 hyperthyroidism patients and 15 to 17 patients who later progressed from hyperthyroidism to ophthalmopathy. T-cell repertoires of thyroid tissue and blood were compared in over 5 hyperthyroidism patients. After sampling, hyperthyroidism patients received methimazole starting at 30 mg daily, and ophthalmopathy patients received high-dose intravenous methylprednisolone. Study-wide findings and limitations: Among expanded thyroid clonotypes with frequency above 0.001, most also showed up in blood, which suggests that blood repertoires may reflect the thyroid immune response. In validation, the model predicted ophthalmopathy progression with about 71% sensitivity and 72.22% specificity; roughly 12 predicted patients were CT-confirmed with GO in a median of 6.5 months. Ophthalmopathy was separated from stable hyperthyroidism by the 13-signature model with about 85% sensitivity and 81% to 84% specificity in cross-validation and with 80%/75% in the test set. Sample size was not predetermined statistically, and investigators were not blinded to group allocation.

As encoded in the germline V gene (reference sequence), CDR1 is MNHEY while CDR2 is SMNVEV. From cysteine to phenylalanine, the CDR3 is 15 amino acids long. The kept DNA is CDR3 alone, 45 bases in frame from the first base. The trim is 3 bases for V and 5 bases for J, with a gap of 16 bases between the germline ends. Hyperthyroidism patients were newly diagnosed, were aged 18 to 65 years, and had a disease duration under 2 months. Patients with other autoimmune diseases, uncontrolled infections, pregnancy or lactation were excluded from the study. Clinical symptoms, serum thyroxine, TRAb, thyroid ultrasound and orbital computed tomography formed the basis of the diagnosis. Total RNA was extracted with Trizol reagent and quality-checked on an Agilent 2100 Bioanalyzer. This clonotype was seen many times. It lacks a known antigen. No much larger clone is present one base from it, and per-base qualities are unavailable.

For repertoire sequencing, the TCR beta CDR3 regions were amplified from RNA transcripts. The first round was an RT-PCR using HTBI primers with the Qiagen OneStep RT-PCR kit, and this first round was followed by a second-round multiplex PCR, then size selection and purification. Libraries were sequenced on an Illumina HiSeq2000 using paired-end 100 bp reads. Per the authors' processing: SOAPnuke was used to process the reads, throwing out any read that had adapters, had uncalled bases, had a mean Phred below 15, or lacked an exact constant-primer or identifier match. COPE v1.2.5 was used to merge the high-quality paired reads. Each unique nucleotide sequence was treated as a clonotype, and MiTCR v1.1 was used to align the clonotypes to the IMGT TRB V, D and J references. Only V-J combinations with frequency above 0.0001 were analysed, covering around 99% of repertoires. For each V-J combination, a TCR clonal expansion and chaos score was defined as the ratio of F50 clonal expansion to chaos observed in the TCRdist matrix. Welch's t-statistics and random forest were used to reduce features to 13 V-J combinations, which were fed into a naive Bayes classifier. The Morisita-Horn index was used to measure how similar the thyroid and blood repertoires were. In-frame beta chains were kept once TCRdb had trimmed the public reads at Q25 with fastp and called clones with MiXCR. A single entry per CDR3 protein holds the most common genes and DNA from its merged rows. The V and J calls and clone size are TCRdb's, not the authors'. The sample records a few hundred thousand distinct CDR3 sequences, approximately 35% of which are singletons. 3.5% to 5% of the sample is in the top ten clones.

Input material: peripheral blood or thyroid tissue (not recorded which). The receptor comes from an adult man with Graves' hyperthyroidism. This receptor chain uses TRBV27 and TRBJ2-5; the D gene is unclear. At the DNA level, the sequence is TGTGCCAGCAGTTTGGGATATAGCACGTTGGAGACCCAGTACTTC. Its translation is CASSLGYSTLETQYF.